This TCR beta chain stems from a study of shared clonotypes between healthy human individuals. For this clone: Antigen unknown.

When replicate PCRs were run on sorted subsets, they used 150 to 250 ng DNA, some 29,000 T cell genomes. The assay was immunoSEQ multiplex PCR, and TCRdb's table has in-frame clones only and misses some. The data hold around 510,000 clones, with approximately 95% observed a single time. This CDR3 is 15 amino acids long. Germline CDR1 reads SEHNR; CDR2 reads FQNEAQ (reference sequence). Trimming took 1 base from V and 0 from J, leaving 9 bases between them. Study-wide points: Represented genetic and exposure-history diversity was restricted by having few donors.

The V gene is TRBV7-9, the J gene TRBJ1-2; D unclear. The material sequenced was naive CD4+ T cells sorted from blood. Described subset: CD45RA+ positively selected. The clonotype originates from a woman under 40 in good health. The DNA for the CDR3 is TGTGCCAGCAGCTTAGGCCTTGAATCTAACTATGGCTACACCTTC. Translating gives CASSLGLESNYGYTF.